These 15 T cell receptor beta chains were sequenced from one sample in a study of blood T cell repertoires in COVID-19. Sequencing used immunoSEQ multiplex PCR; TCRdb keeps in-frame clones, though not all of them. The repertoire consists of fewer than 85,000 clones, with roughly 80% occurring once and the leading ten covering roughly 2.4%. Specimen: peripheral blood. The receptor set was obtained from a man between 65 and 85 years old with COVID-19, enrolled during active disease.

The V gene is TRBV12-3 or TRBV12-4, the J gene TRBJ1-1; TRBD1 matches at 8 bases. V was pared by 7 bases and J by 4 bases, with 5 bases of the junction left unmatched. The CDR3 has 13 amino acids. CDR3 nucleotides: TGTGCCAGCACACCAGACAGGGGCACTGAAGCTTTCTTT. This gives the protein CASTPDRGTEAFF.

The gene calls are TRBV30 and TRBJ2-1; D unresolved. The ends were cut back, 0 bases at V and 1 base at J, with 7 bases in the middle. The CDR3 has 14 residues. In germline, CDR1 is GTSNPN, CDR2 SVGIG (reference sequence). The CDR3 nucleotides are TGTGCCTGGAGTGTAAGCCCTTCCTACAATGAGCAGTTCTTC. Residues: CAWSVSPSYNEQFF.

This clone came up a few times. The chain employs TRBV3-1 (or the pseudogene TRBV3-2) and TRBJ1-4; 9 bases fit TRBD1. This CDR3 spans 17 amino acids. The germline V gene has CDR1 LGHDT and CDR2 YNNKEL (reference sequence). V trimming: 4 bases; J trimming: 7 bases; junction bases outside the gene matches: 13. CDR3 nucleotides: TGTGCCAGCAGCCCTTTAAGATCCGGGACAGGGAGTGAAAAACTGTTTTTT. This gives the protein CASSPLRSGTGSEKLFF.

The chain combines TRBV19 with TRBJ2-7; D is unresolved. Deletions cut 1 base from V and 1 base from J, with 8 bases between. The CDR3 totals 14 residues. Germline CDR1 reads LNHDA; CDR2 reads SQIVND (reference sequence). This CDR3 reads CASSIAAASYEQYF. CDR3 DNA sequence: TGTGCCAGTAGTATAGCGGCGGCTTCCTACGAGCAGTACTTC.

V gene TRBV9 combines with J gene TRBJ2-2, with a tentative D call TRBD1 (6 bases). The germline V gene encodes CDR1 SGDLS and CDR2 YYNGEE. V was cut by 4 bases and J by 5 bases, with 18 bases left in between. This CDR3 is 16 amino acids long. CDR3 sequence reads: CASSPFRGQRTGELFF. DNA of the CDR3: TGTGCCAGCAGCCCATTCCGCGGACAGCGAACCGGGGAGCTGTTTTTT.

V usage is TRBV12-5 and J usage is TRBJ2-3; TRBD2 agrees at 7 bases. In germline, CDR1 is LGHNT, CDR2 FRNRAP. V shed 3 bases and J 5 bases; nucleotides not matched to a gene: 8. This CDR3 contains 15 residues. CDR3 coding DNA: TGTGCTAGTGGTTTCGCTAGCGGCCTGGGAGATACGCAGTATTTT. Translation gives CASGFASGLGDTQYF.

The gene calls are TRBV28 and TRBJ2-7; 9 bases match TRBD1. In germline, CDR1 is MDHEN, CDR2 SYDVKM. Germline trimming cut 5 bases from V and 4 bases from J; bases unmatched to any gene: 6. This CDR3 contains 14 residues. CDR3 coding DNA: TGTGCCAGCAGTACCGGGACAGGGTTATACGAGCAGTACTTC. It is translated as CASSTGTGLYEQYF.

The chain carries TRBV5-1 and TRBJ1-5; TRBD1 agrees at 10 bases. Germline V gives CDR1 SGHRS, CDR2 YFSETQ. Trimming removed 3 bases from V and 9 bases from J; junction bases left unmatched: 3. CDR3 length: 13 amino acids. CDR3 sequence: CASSSDRGWPQHF. Written as DNA, the CDR3 is TGCGCCAGCAGCTCGGACAGGGGGTGGCCCCAGCATTTT.

This clone was picked up a small number of times. The V gene is TRBV18, the J gene TRBJ2-1; D is perhaps TRBD1 (6 bases). Per germline, CDR1 KGHSH and CDR2 LQKENI. The CDR3 sequence is 14 residues long. With 6 bases removed from V and 3 bases from J, the gap between germline ends came to 12 bases. The CDR3: CASSPGTHYNEQFF. Written as DNA, the CDR3 is TGTGCCAGCTCCCCCGGGACACACTACAATGAGCAGTTCTTC.

As to this clone: The junction departs from germline at one end; a sequencing error may be responsible. The rearrangement uses TRBV3-1 (or the pseudogene TRBV3-2) and TRBJ2-1, with 9 bases identical to TRBD2. From germline, CDR1 is LGHDT and CDR2 YNNKEL (reference sequence). CDR3 length equals 15 residues. CDR3 loop: CASTQGGRVYNEQFF. The CDR3 coding sequence is TGTGCCAGCACCCAAGGCGGGAGGGTCTACAATGAGCAGTTCTTC.

This clone is a singleton in its sample. The CDR3 nucleotides read TGCAGTGCTAGATCCGGGGAACCCCTCCACTTT. Translating it yields CSARSGEPLHF. This chain joins TRBV20-1 and TRBJ1-6; D not certain. This CDR3 has 11 amino acids. The germline V gene has CDR1 DFQATT and CDR2 SNEGSKA (reference sequence). V dropped 2 bases and J dropped 12 bases, with 8 bases sitting between them.

The chain combines TRBV7-2 with TRBJ2-7; TRBD1 might be the D (6 bases). The V end was cut by 4 bases, the J end by 3 bases, with 10 bases between. This CDR3 region has 13 residues. The germline CDR1 and CDR2 sequences are SGHTA and FQGNSA. This chain's CDR3 is CASSSQQGYEQYF. CDR3 nucleotide sequence: TGTGCCAGCAGCTCACAACAGGGCTACGAGCAGTACTTC.

V is TRBV5-1 and J is TRBJ1-4; D gene ambiguous. Trimming took 4 bases from V and 4 from J, leaving 20 bases between them. This CDR3 has 17 amino acids. The germline CDR1 and CDR2 sequences are SGHRS and YFSETQ. The CDR3 sequence is CASSPLRSGRGNEKLFF. The CDR3 DNA sequence: TGCGCCAGCAGCCCACTCAGATCCGGGCGGGGTAATGAAAAACTGTTTTTT.

The J gene is TRBJ2-7, the V gene TRBV30, with 7 bases matching TRBD1. Trimming removed 4 bases from V and 2 bases from J; junction bases left unmatched: 5. The length of the CDR3 is 13 residues. Germline V lookup: CDR1 GTSNPN, CDR2 SVGIG (reference sequence). Written as DNA, the CDR3 is TGTGCCTGGATGAGGGACAGACCCTACGAGCAGTACTTC. This gives the protein CAWMRDRPYEQYF.

The rearrangement joins TRBV9 to TRBJ2-7; 14 nucleotides line up with TRBD2. Per germline, CDR1 SGDLS and CDR2 YYNGEE. The V gene end was trimmed by 2 bases and the J gene end by 9 bases; junction bases not matched to a gene: 7. The CDR3 is 15 residues long. Written as DNA, the CDR3 is TGTGCCAGCAGCGTGCAGGGACTAGCGGGAGCGTCGCAGTACTTC. This codes for CASSVQGLAGASQYF.